This T cell receptor beta chain was found in a study of blood T cell repertoires in COVID-19. Across the whole study: COVID-19 samples, acute and convalescent, were from the United States, Italy and Spain.

Enrollees, about 18 to 89 years old, lived in approximately 24 US areas. Among Cohort 3 donors, those recovered had two negative PCRs, clearance, or symptom resolution. As originally analysed: Reference gene primer amplification yielded estimated nucleated cell counts. Sequencing was performed with immunoSEQ multiplex PCR; in TCRdb, only in-frame clones are kept and a portion is missing. V, J and clone size derive from that table, while D and trimming were established from the DNA sequence. The repertoire holds approximately 300,000 clones, 85% to 90% seen once, with 8% to 13% in the top ten. The CDR3 runs 15 residues. Losses at the gene ends were 4 bases for V and 5 bases for J; bases not matched to a gene: 7. The V gene's germline CDR1 is MNHEY and CDR2 SMNVEV (reference sequence).

The material sequenced was PBMCs or T cells enriched from blood (not recorded which). This TCR came from a woman aged 18-35 years who had recovered from COVID-19. The V and J genes are TRBV27 and TRBJ2-5; 10 bases line up with TRBD2. The CDR3 coding sequence is TGTGCCAGCAGTTCGCCTAGCGGGAGTAGGGAGACCCAGTACTTC. It codes for CASSSPSGSRETQYF.